A single sample is the source of the 22 T cell receptor beta chains below, sequenced in a study of technical replicates of blood from several donors. Assay: immunoSEQ multiplex PCR; the TCRdb copy retains only in-frame clones and omits some. Of approximately 73,000 clones in the sample, roughly 94% are singletons; the top ten hold under 0.3%. Sequencing was done on a sample of T cells isolated from PBMCs. Source of these receptors: a human donor in good health.

In its sample, this clone was seen once. This rearrangement joins TRBV14 to TRBJ2-7; D call uncertain. The CDR3 has 14 residues. V was clipped by 0 bases and J by 3 bases, with 9 bases between them. From germline, CDR1 is SGHDN and CDR2 FVKESK. The CDR3 spells CASSQEPPSYEQYF. The CDR3 DNA sequence: TGTGCCAGCAGCCAAGAACCCCCCAGCTACGAGCAGTACTTC.

V usage is TRBV13 and J usage is TRBJ2-3; D may be TRBD1 (6 bases). Germline CDR1 is PRHDT and CDR2 is FYEKMQ (reference sequence). The CDR3 runs to 18 residues. V was clipped by 5 bases and J by 6 bases, with 27 bases between them. CDR3 sequence: CASSPGRGGALAEDTQYF. The DNA of the CDR3 is TGTGCCAGCAGCCCGGGCCGTGGGGGCGCACTGGCAGAGGATACGCAGTATTTT.

J is TRBJ2-4 and V is TRBV27; 7 bases are shared with TRBD1. The CDR3 spans 13 residues. Germline CDR1 reads MNHEY; CDR2 reads SMNVEV (reference sequence). The ends lost 5 bases at V and 7 bases at J; junction bases unmatched: 5. The CDR3 DNA sequence: TGTGCCAGCAGTATGGACAGGCGGAACATTCAGTACTTC. This codes for CASSMDRRNIQYF.

J is TRBJ1-4 and V is TRBV5-6, with 7 bases fitting TRBD1. CDR3 length equals 14 residues. Germline loops: CDR1 SGHDT, CDR2 YYEEEE. Trimming at V came to 6 bases and at J to 0 bases, leaving 2 bases not matched to a gene. The CDR3, as DNA: TGTGCCAGCAACCAGGGGGCAACTAATGAAAAACTGTTTTTT. This gives the protein CASNQGATNEKLFF.

The chain combines TRBV9 with TRBJ2-3, with a possible D match to TRBD2 (5 bases). V was cut by 0 bases and J by 2 bases, with 13 bases left in between. The CDR3 extends over 16 amino acids. Germline V gives CDR1 SGDLS, CDR2 YYNGEE. The CDR3 loop reads CASSVAERGPTDTQYF. The CDR3, as DNA: TGTGCCAGCAGCGTAGCGGAAAGAGGGCCCACAGATACGCAGTATTTT.

The chain recombines TRBV11-2 with TRBJ1-6, with 7 bases aligning to TRBD1. The CDR3 has 14 residues. After removal of 5 bases from V and 10 bases from J, the junction contained 8 bases not matched to a gene. In germline, CDR1 is SGHAT, CDR2 FQNNGV. CDR3 DNA sequence: TGTGCCAGCAGCCACAGGGGTATAAGGTCACCCCTCCACTTT. This sequence encodes CASSHRGIRSPLHF. Full variable domain (remainder filled in from reference TRBV11-2 and TRBJ1-6): EAGVAQSPRYKIIEKRQSVAFWCNPISGHATLYWYQQILGQGPKLLIQFQNNGVVDDSQLPKDRFSAERLKGVDSTLKIQPAKLEDSAVYLCASSHRGIRSPLHFGNGTRLTVT.

The gene calls are TRBV19 and TRBJ1-2, with 7 bases that match TRBD1. With V trimmed by 1 base and J by 5 bases, 19 bases remained unmatched. Germline V gene lookup returns CDR1 LNHDA and CDR2 SQIVND (reference sequence). The CDR3 length is 19 residues. The CDR3 nucleotides read TGTGCCAGTAGTATAGCGGCAGGGGGAACTCAAATCCCCTCGTATGGCTACACCTTC. Protein: CASSIAAGGTQIPSYGYTF.

The chain has TRBV11-3 and TRBJ2-2, with 12 bases lining up with TRBD1. The ends lost 4 bases at V and 5 bases at J; junction bases unmatched: 8. Germline CDR1 is SGHNT and CDR2 is YENEEA. The CDR3 extends over 17 amino acids. The CDR3 protein is CASSWGQGARGTGELFF. The CDR3, as DNA: TGTGCCAGCAGCTGGGGACAGGGGGCAAGGGGGACCGGGGAGCTGTTTTTT.

V and J are TRBV4-1 and TRBJ2-5, with TRBD1 as a possible D gene (6 bases). Germline loops: CDR1 MGHRA, CDR2 YSYEKL. This CDR3 has 15 residues. V shed 4 bases and J shed 5 bases, with 17 bases lying between them. The CDR3, as DNA: TGCGCCAGCAGCCTGGCGAGACAGGTAGTGGAGACCCAGTACTTC. This gives the protein CASSLARQVVETQYF.

V gene TRBV4-2 combines with J gene TRBJ2-3; 13 bases map to TRBD2. In germline, CDR1 is LGHNA, CDR2 YNFKEQ. The CDR3 is made up of 17 amino acids. The J segment lost 0 bases and the V segment lost 1 base, leaving 1 base of the junction unmatched. Here the CDR3 reads CASSQGLAGGSTDTQYF. The DNA for the CDR3 is TGTGCCAGCAGCCAAGGACTAGCGGGAGGCAGCACAGATACGCAGTATTTT.

This clone has a single count. The V call is TRBV15, the J call TRBJ1-5, with D uncertain. V shed 0 bases and J shed 3 bases, with 3 bases lying between them. Germline lookup yields CDR1 LNHNV and CDR2 YYDKDF (reference sequence). The CDR3 has 13 amino acids. CDR3 DNA sequence: TGTGCCACCAGCAGAGATCTCAATCAGCCCCAGCATTTT. Translation gives CATSRDLNQPQHF.

The V and J genes are TRBV6-5 and TRBJ2-7; 8 bases map to TRBD2. The V gene's germline CDR1 is MNHEY and CDR2 SVGAGI. The CDR3 loop spans 15 amino acids. J lost 3 bases, V lost 3 bases, and 7 bases had no gene match. The CDR3 reads CASSYVAGGLYEQYF. The CDR3 DNA reads TGTGCCAGCAGTTATGTGGCGGGGGGCCTCTACGAGCAGTACTTC.

This chain links TRBV7-3 with TRBJ1-1; D not certain. Trimming stripped 5 bases from V and 4 bases from J, with 11 bases between. Germline values: CDR1 SGHTA, CDR2 FQGTGA. This CDR3 is 13 amino acids long. The CDR3 region is CASSAGGSTEAFF. The CDR3 DNA sequence: TGTGCCAGCAGCGCGGGAGGGAGCACTGAAGCTTTCTTT.

The rearrangement uses TRBV30 and TRBJ1-6; D gene unclear. Germline V CDR1 and CDR2: GTSNPN, SVGIG (reference sequence). The V end was cut by 8 bases, the J end by 7 bases, with 15 bases between. The CDR3 is made up of 13 amino acids. CDR3 coding DNA: TGTGCCGCGCGGCCTTTGCGGAATTCACCCCTCCACTTT. Amino acids: CAARPLRNSPLHF.

CDR3 bases: TGTGCCAGTAGCTATAAGGGGGATAGCCAGTACTTC. Its protein is CASSYKGDSQYF. The gene calls are TRBV19 and TRBJ2-5; perhaps TRBD1 as D (6 bases). Germline CDR1 is LNHDA and CDR2 is SQIVND (reference sequence). V lost 6 bases and J 10 bases, leaving 15 bases between the germline ends. The CDR3 spans 12 residues.

V gene TRBV11-2 combines with J gene TRBJ2-1; the match to TRBD2 covers 7 bases. Germline trimming cut 6 bases from V and 0 bases from J; bases unmatched to any gene: 5. Germline-derived CDR1 and CDR2 are SGHAT and FQNNGV. This CDR3 has 15 amino acids. Here the CDR3 reads CASSFRDYSYNEQFF. CDR3 DNA: TGTGCCAGCAGTTTCAGGGACTACTCCTACAATGAGCAGTTCTTC. The whole variable domain, remainder taken from reference TRBV11-2 and TRBJ2-1, is EAGVAQSPRYKIIEKRQSVAFWCNPISGHATLYWYQQILGQGPKLLIQFQNNGVVDDSQLPKDRFSAERLKGVDSTLKIQPAKLEDSAVYLCASSFRDYSYNEQFFGPGTRLTVL.

This clone was picked up a small number of times. This rearrangement joins TRBV10-3 to TRBJ1-3; 7 bases are a match to TRBD1. The length of the CDR3 is 14 residues. V lost 5 bases, J lost 0 bases, and 1 base stayed unmatched. The germline gives CDR1 ENHRY, CDR2 SYGVKD. In nucleotides, the CDR3 is TGTGCCATCAGTACAGGGGCCTCTGGAAACACCATATATTTT. Residues: CAISTGASGNTIYF.

This chain connects TRBV5-1 to TRBJ2-1, with TRBD1 matching 8 bases. J gave up 6 bases and V 2 bases, and 1 base lay outside the gene matches. The CDR3 is 13 amino acids. CDR1 is SGHRS, CDR2 YFSETQ, per germline. Written as DNA, the CDR3 is TGCGCCAGCAGCTTAGGACAGGGCAATGAGCAGTTCTTC. It specifies CASSLGQGNEQFF.

The V gene is TRBV7-9, the J gene TRBJ2-7; 13 bases are shared with TRBD2. J was trimmed by 4 bases and V by 6 bases; bases with no gene match: 15. Germline CDR1 is SEHNR and CDR2 is FQNEAQ (reference sequence). The length of the CDR3 is 18 residues. DNA for the CDR3: TGTGCCAGCAGTTCGGGACTAGCGGGATCCCCGCGGACTTACGAGCAGTACTTC. Amino acids: CASSSGLAGSPRTYEQYF. The full variable domain, completed using reference TRBV7-9 and TRBJ2-7, is DTGVSQNPRHKITKRGQNVTFRCDPISEHNRLYWYRQTLGQGPEFLTYFQNEAQLEKSRLLSDRFSAERPKGSFSTLEIQRTEQGDSAMYLCASSSGLAGSPRTYEQYFGPGTRLTVT.

The chain links TRBV12-5 to TRBJ1-1; 10 bases fit TRBD1. Germline V CDR1 and CDR2: LGHNT, FRNRAP. J lost 7 bases, V lost 3 bases, and 8 bases had no gene match. The CDR3 is made up of 15 amino acids. The CDR3 bases are TGTGCTAGTGGTTTCCCCGGGACAGGGGTCATTGAAGCTTTCTTT. The encoded protein is CASGFPGTGVIEAFF.

The chain has TRBV7-6 and TRBJ2-7, with D perhaps matching TRBD2 (6 bases). The CDR3 is 12 residues long. V lost 1 base, J lost 5 bases, and 6 bases lay in between. From germline, CDR1 is SGHVS and CDR2 FNYEAQ. The CDR3 is CASSLGGDEQYF. For the CDR3, the DNA is TGTGCCAGCAGCTTAGGGGGGGACGAGCAGTACTTC.

The rearrangement links TRBV10-3 to TRBJ1-1; tentative D call: TRBD1 (6 bases). Germline CDR1 is ENHRY and CDR2 is SYGVKD. The CDR3 has 13 amino acids. Trimming cost V 8 bases and J 10 bases, with 20 bases left between them. The CDR3 nucleotides are TGTGCCATCGTCGACAGGCCTAACGCTGGAGCTTTCTTT. Translation: CAIVDRPNAGAFF.